One sample yielded the 20 T cell receptor beta chains listed below, sequenced in a study of cytomegalovirus exposure and HLA in healthy donors. PCR primers comprised 60 Vbeta and 13 Jbeta primers. Data came from immunoSEQ multiplex PCR; TCRdb stores just in-frame clones and leaves some out. The sample consists of roughly 150,000 clones, approximately 73% of them appearing once. Material: PBMCs. These receptors were taken from a man aged 30 to 45 in good health and CMV-seropositive.

This CDR3 is CAWSEGTGGSEKLFF. CDR3 DNA sequence: TGTGCCTGGAGTGAAGGGACAGGGGGTAGTGAAAAACTGTTTTTT. The V gene is TRBV30, the J gene TRBJ1-4; TRBD1 agrees at 11 bases. The CDR3 length is 15 residues. In germline, CDR1 is GTSNPN, CDR2 SVGIG (reference sequence). The ends lost 1 base at V and 7 bases at J; junction bases unmatched: 5.

This clone was seen a handful of times. CDR3 sequence reads: CASRRQGSVGELFF. CDR3 DNA: TGTGCCAGCAGAAGACAGGGATCTGTCGGGGAGCTGTTTTTT. The V and J genes are TRBV6-1 and TRBJ2-2; TRBD1 aligns across 7 bases. The trim removed 6 bases at V and 7 bases at J, leaving 8 bases unmatched. Per the germline V gene, CDR1 is MNHNS and CDR2 is SASEGT. This CDR3 has 14 residues.

This clone was seen only once. V and J are TRBV7-3 and TRBJ2-1; TRBD2 aligns across 15 bases. The germline V gene encodes CDR1 SGHTA and CDR2 FQGTGA. CDR3 length equals 15 residues. Trimming removed 2 bases from V and 13 bases from J; junction bases left unmatched: 6. The CDR3 DNA follows: TGTGCCAGCAGCTTAGGACTAGCGGGAGGGCCTATTCAGTTCTTC. Encoded protein: CASSLGLAGGPIQFF.

This clone came up once. V usage is TRBV4-2 and J usage is TRBJ1-3; TRBD1 agrees at 7 bases. Per the germline V gene, CDR1 is LGHNA and CDR2 is YNFKEQ. The CDR3 is made up of 16 amino acids. V was pared by 2 bases and J by 0 bases, with 4 bases of the junction left unmatched. Here the CDR3 reads CASSQSRGFSGNTIYF. CDR3 DNA: TGTGCCAGCAGCCAATCCAGGGGGTTCTCTGGAAACACCATATATTTT.

This clone was observed once. The chain couples TRBV5-1 to TRBJ1-1, with TRBD1 matching over 7 bases. The CDR3 has 15 amino acids. Germline trimming cut 3 bases from V and 1 base from J; bases unmatched to any gene: 6. Germline lookup yields CDR1 SGHRS and CDR2 YFSETQ. The CDR3 region has the DNA TGCGCCAGCAGCTCGGGGACAGACCAGAACACTGAAGCTTTCTTT. It codes for CASSSGTDQNTEAFF.

This clone came up a few times. V gene TRBV27 combines with J gene TRBJ2-1; 14 positions match TRBD2. This CDR3 comprises 17 residues. J lost 4 bases, V lost 6 bases, and 8 bases had no gene match. Germline CDR1 is MNHEY and CDR2 is SMNVEV (reference sequence). The CDR3, as DNA: TGTGCCAGCAGCTACGGGACTAGCGGGAGTCAGTACAATGAGCAGTTCTTC. It translates to CASSYGTSGSQYNEQFF.

V usage is TRBV7-9 and J usage is TRBJ2-1; 15 bases match TRBD2. The CDR3 sequence is 18 residues long. CDR1 SEHNR and CDR2 FQNEAQ come from the germline V gene (reference sequence). V shed 3 bases and J 1 base; nucleotides not matched to a gene: 4. CDR3 region: CASSFGLAGGFSYNEQFF. In nucleotides, the CDR3 is TGTGCCAGCAGCTTCGGACTAGCGGGAGGGTTTTCCTACAATGAGCAGTTCTTC. The full variable domain, in which reference TRBV7-9 and TRBJ2-1 provide the parts outside the CDR3, is DTGVSQNPRHKITKRGQNVTFRCDPISEHNRLYWYRQTLGQGPEFLTYFQNEAQLEKSRLLSDRFSAERPKGSFSTLEIQRTEQGDSAMYLCASSFGLAGGFSYNEQFFGPGTRLTVL.

This clone occurred a few times. V and J are TRBV4-1 and TRBJ2-3; 7 bases align to TRBD2. This CDR3 is 15 amino acids long. Germline V gene data show CDR1 as MGHRA and CDR2 as YSYEKL. V trimming: 3 bases; J trimming: 0 bases; junction bases outside the gene matches: 3. CDR3 sequence reads: CASSHLAASTDTQYF. In DNA form, the CDR3 reads TGCGCCAGCAGCCACCTAGCGGCTAGCACAGATACGCAGTATTTT.

This clone was seen more than once but under ten times. An end of the junction differs from the germline gene, which may be a read error. The genes are TRBV10-1 and TRBJ2-7, with D hard to call. The CDR3 loop spans 14 amino acids. From germline, CDR1 is WNHNN and CDR2 SYGVQD (reference sequence). The CDR3 is CVSSESARLGEQYF. Written as DNA, the CDR3 is TGCGTCAGCAGTGAGAGTGCTAGACTTGGCGAGCAGTACTTC.

This chain uses TRBV2 with TRBJ2-4; tentative D call: TRBD1 (5 bases). Trimming stripped 3 bases from V and 15 bases from J, with 15 bases between. CDR3 size: 12 residues. Germline CDR1 SNHLY, CDR2 FYNNEI. The CDR3 protein is CASSEDITPGYF. In nucleotides, the CDR3 is TGTGCCAGCAGTGAGGACATTACTCCGGGGTACTTC.

The chain carries TRBV29-1 and TRBJ1-2; D is unclear. Germline values: CDR1 SQVTM, CDR2 ANQGSEA. The CDR3 contains 13 residues. Trimming cost V 6 bases and J 0 bases, with 11 bases left between them. The DNA for the CDR3 is TGCAGCGTGAGTACGCGAGCTAACTATGGCTACACCTTC. Translated, it gives CSVSTRANYGYTF.

This chain joins TRBV4-1 and TRBJ2-1; TRBD1 matches at 7 bases. Germline values: CDR1 MGHRA, CDR2 YSYEKL. V gave up 0 bases and J gave up 4 bases; unmatched junction bases: 6. The CDR3 loop spans 16 amino acids. CDR3 protein: CASSQEPGTEYNEQFF. The CDR3 DNA is TGCGCCAGCAGCCAAGAACCCGGGACAGAGTACAATGAGCAGTTCTTC.

The J gene is TRBJ2-6, the V gene TRBV4-1, with D maybe TRBD1 (5 bases). Trimming pared 0 bases from V and 3 bases from J, leaving 12 bases between. The CDR3 is made up of 17 amino acids. The germline CDR1 and CDR2 sequences are MGHRA and YSYEKL. The CDR3 sequence: CASSQEAGLLGANVLTF. The CDR3 bases are TGCGCCAGCAGCCAAGAAGCAGGGCTTCTTGGGGCCAACGTCCTGACTTTC.

The chain is built from TRBV27 and TRBJ1-1, with D tentatively TRBD1 (6 bases). This CDR3 region has 12 residues. V was trimmed by 9 bases and J by 6 bases, leaving 14 bases between them. CDR1 MNHEY and CDR2 SMNVEV come from the germline V gene (reference sequence). CDR3 loop: CASGQGPSEAFF. CDR3 sequence (DNA): TGTGCCAGTGGCCAGGGGCCCTCTGAAGCTTTCTTT.

This clone was detected a few times. This chain links TRBV30 with TRBJ2-3, with 9 bases lining up with TRBD1. Germline V gene sequence: CDR1 GTSNPN, CDR2 SVGIG (reference sequence). V trimming: 3 bases; J trimming: 4 bases; junction bases outside the gene matches: 8. CDR3 size: 15 residues. The CDR3 region is CAWSTKGQGSDTQYF. CDR3 nucleotide sequence: TGTGCCTGGAGCACCAAGGGACAGGGCTCAGATACGCAGTATTTT.

V is TRBV5-1 and J is TRBJ2-2; D is perhaps TRBD1 (6 bases). Trimming removed 4 bases from V and 0 bases from J, with 13 bases in between. There are 16 residues in the CDR3. Per the germline V gene, CDR1 is SGHRS and CDR2 is YFSETQ. In nucleotides, the CDR3 is TGCGCCAGCAGCCCTATCGACAGGCCGAACACCGGGGAGCTGTTTTTT. This sequence encodes CASSPIDRPNTGELFF.

The chain is built from TRBV28 and TRBJ2-7; TRBD1 agrees at 7 bases. This CDR3 spans 15 amino acids. V shed 5 bases, J shed 3 bases, and the junction held 10 bases outside the gene matches. Germline V CDR1 and CDR2: MDHEN, SYDVKM. The chain's CDR3 is CASSQLRGLSYEQYF. The CDR3 DNA is TGTGCCAGCAGTCAATTAAGGGGGCTGAGCTACGAGCAGTACTTC.

This clone has more than one count but fewer than ten. J is TRBJ2-1 and V is TRBV18, with D perhaps matching TRBD1 (6 bases). With 3 bases removed from V and 7 bases from J, the gap between germline ends came to 13 bases. The CDR3 runs to 14 residues. Germline V gene lookup returns CDR1 KGHSH and CDR2 LQKENI. The CDR3 DNA reads as TGTGCCAGCTCACCTCGGACAGAAAGTAATGAGCAGTTCTTC. Protein product: CASSPRTESNEQFF.

The CDR3 loop reads CASSIAGARLDHEQYF. CDR3 DNA sequence: TGTGCCAGCAGCATCGCGGGAGCAAGATTGGACCACGAGCAGTACTTC. The rearrangement uses TRBV5-4 and TRBJ2-7, with 7 nucleotides matching TRBD2. J lost 5 bases, V lost 4 bases, and 15 bases had no gene match. CDR1 and CDR2 from the germline V gene are SGHNT and YYREEE (reference sequence). This CDR3 has 16 residues.

The V and J genes are TRBV29-1 and TRBJ2-4; D remains ambiguous. Deletions cut 3 bases from V and 5 bases from J, with 11 bases between. Per germline, CDR1 SQVTM and CDR2 ANQGSEA. CDR3 length: 13 residues. The CDR3 coding sequence is TGCAGCGTTGAGATCAAAACGGAAAACATTCAGTACTTC. It encodes CSVEIKTENIQYF. The variable domain in full, with the rest retrieved from reference TRBV29-1 and TRBJ2-4, is SAVISQKPSRDICQRGTSLTIQCQVDSQVTMMFWYRQQPGQSLTLIATANQGSEATYESGFVIDKFPISRPNLTFSTLTVSNMSPEDSSIYLCSVEIKTENIQYFGAGTRLSVL.